These 16 T cell receptor beta chains were sequenced from one sample in a study of shared clonotypes between healthy human individuals. Method: immunoSEQ multiplex PCR; TCRdb's copy keeps in-frame clones and lacks some. Of some 1 million clones listed, more than 60% were seen once; the top ten hold nearly 1.5%. Input material: memory CD4+ T cells sorted from blood. The subset is: CD45RA-negative fraction. The receptors derive from a man aged 18 to 29 in good health.

This clone was counted ten times or more. The chain carries TRBV5-1 and TRBJ1-6; D is perhaps TRBD1 (6 bases). CDR3 size: 13 residues. The germline CDR1 and CDR2 sequences are SGHRS and YFSETQ. The V and J ends lost 4 bases and 6 bases respectively, with 8 bases between them. The CDR3 DNA is TGCGCCAGCAGCCAGGACAGTAATTCACCCCTCCACTTT. This translates into CASSQDSNSPLHF.

The chain couples TRBV18 to TRBJ1-1, with D unclear. The CDR3 runs to 13 residues. Per the germline V gene, CDR1 is KGHSH and CDR2 is LQKENI. The V end lost 5 bases, the J end lost 8 bases, and 15 bases lay between the germline ends. The CDR3 nucleotides read TGTGCCAGCTCAAGTCAGCGGTTCGTCGAAGCTTTCTTT. This translates into CASSSQRFVEAFF.

J is TRBJ2-2 and V is TRBV7-2; 7 positions match TRBD1. The CDR3 runs to 15 residues. The trim removed 5 bases at V and 5 bases at J, leaving 8 bases unmatched. CDR1 is SGHTA and CDR2 is FQGNSA in the germline V gene. CDR3 protein: CASSGRGQPTGELFF. In DNA form, the CDR3 reads TGTGCCAGCAGCGGACGGGGACAGCCAACCGGGGAGCTGTTTTTT.

The table lists this clone with a count of one. The V gene is TRBV28, the J gene TRBJ2-1; D not resolved. The CDR3 runs to 11 residues. The ends were cut back, 5 bases at V and 6 bases at J, with 5 bases in the middle. The germline V gene has CDR1 MDHEN and CDR2 SYDVKM. The CDR3: CASSIFNEQFF. The CDR3, as DNA: TGTGCCAGCAGTATCTTCAATGAGCAGTTCTTC.

This clone has a handful of counts. The chain links TRBV7-6 to TRBJ2-5, with 12 nucleotides matching TRBD2. V lost 5 bases to trimming and J lost 0 bases; unmatched junction nucleotides: 4. The CDR3 contains 16 residues. CDR1 and CDR2 from the germline V gene are SGHVS and FNYEAQ. The CDR3 nucleotides are TGTGCCAGCAGCGTAACTAGCGGGGGGCACCAAGAGACCCAGTACTTC. Translation gives CASSVTSGGHQETQYF.

The chain joins TRBV27 to TRBJ2-1; 7 bases are a match to TRBD2. Per the germline V gene, CDR1 is MNHEY and CDR2 is SMNVEV (reference sequence). V dropped 1 base and J dropped 5; count of bases not matched to a gene: 5. The CDR3 runs to 15 residues. CDR3 region: CASSLFARGNNEQFF. CDR3 DNA: TGTGCCAGCAGTTTATTTGCGCGGGGGAACAATGAGCAGTTCTTC.

V usage is TRBV18 and J usage is TRBJ1-1, with D possibly matching TRBD1 (6 bases). The germline V gene has CDR1 KGHSH and CDR2 LQKENI. This CDR3 has 15 residues. V gave up 3 bases and J gave up 1 base, with 12 bases separating them. The CDR3 region has the DNA TGTGCCAGCTCACCTACGGACAGCGCGAACACTGAAGCTTTCTTT. It codes for CASSPTDSANTEAFF.

As for this clone: A far bigger clonotype differs at one base, so this is likely a read error. CDR3 sequence (DNA): TGCGCCAGCAGCTTGGACAGAAGCTATGGCTACACCTTC. This gives the protein CASSLDRSYGYTF. This chain connects TRBV5-1 to TRBJ1-2, with D hard to call. The V end was cut by 0 bases, the J end by 4 bases, with 7 bases between. The germline V gene has CDR1 SGHRS and CDR2 YFSETQ. This CDR3 is 13 amino acids long.

V is TRBV5-5 and J is TRBJ1-2, with no clear D. Germline CDR1 and CDR2: SGHKS and YYEKEE (reference sequence). The V and J ends lost 3 bases and 2 bases respectively, with 8 bases between them. The CDR3 is 13 amino acids. CDR3: CASSSDENYGYTF. The CDR3 DNA follows: TGTGCCAGCAGCTCTGACGAGAACTATGGCTACACCTTC.

This chain connects TRBV5-4 to TRBJ2-7, with 11 bases lining up with TRBD2. With 7 bases clipped from V and 1 base from J, the junction kept 7 bases outside the gene matches. Germline V gene lookup returns CDR1 SGHNT and CDR2 YYREEE (reference sequence). The CDR3 sequence is 15 residues long. The CDR3 region is CASRTGTSGSYEQYF. CDR3 coding DNA: TGTGCCAGCCGAACCGGGACTAGCGGTTCCTACGAGCAGTACTTC.

Concerning this clone itself: In the same sample, other DNA sequences code for this CDR3. This chain connects TRBV5-1 to TRBJ2-7; D ambiguous. Trimming removed 4 bases from V and 0 bases from J, with 5 bases in between. The length of the CDR3 is 12 residues. Germline loops: CDR1 SGHRS, CDR2 YFSETQ. The CDR3: CASSGSSYEQYF. For the CDR3, the DNA is TGCGCCAGCAGCGGAAGCTCCTACGAGCAGTACTTC.

The chain links TRBV4-1 to TRBJ1-4; the match to TRBD1 covers 9 bases. This CDR3 has 16 residues. The V gene's germline CDR1 is MGHRA and CDR2 YSYEKL. V lost 3 bases to trimming and J lost 1 base; unmatched junction nucleotides: 3. In DNA form, the CDR3 reads TGCGCCAGCAGCCAGGGGACAGGGCAAACTAATGAAAAACTGTTTTTT. Translation: CASSQGTGQTNEKLFF.

V usage is TRBV2 and J usage is TRBJ1-2, with D unclear. This CDR3 spans 15 amino acids. CDR1 and CDR2 from the germline V gene are SNHLY and FYNNEI. Trimming left V 6 bases short and J 0 bases short, with 14 bases between. CDR3 loop: CASSYGQAANYGYTF. CDR3 DNA: TGTGCCAGCAGCTATGGCCAGGCAGCTAACTATGGCTACACCTTC.

This clone occurred once. The chain couples TRBV6-1 to TRBJ2-3; 8 bases agree with TRBD2. With V trimmed by 3 bases and J by 0 bases, 14 bases remained unmatched. The CDR3 sequence is 19 residues long. The germline V gene has CDR1 MNHNS and CDR2 SASEGT. DNA of the CDR3: TGTGCCAGCAGTGACCCCTCCAGCGGGGGACATCCTAGCACAGATACGCAGTATTTT. Protein product: CASSDPSSGGHPSTDTQYF.

This clone was counted only a few times. V is TRBV7-9 and J is TRBJ1-4; tentatively, D is TRBD1 (5 bases). This CDR3 region has 12 residues. Trimming shortened V by 5 bases and J by 8 bases, and 9 bases separated the two germline ends. Germline V lookup: CDR1 SEHNR, CDR2 FQNEAQ (reference sequence). The DNA for the CDR3 is TGTGCCAGCAGCCCCGAGGGGGAAAAACTGTTTTTT. The encoded protein is CASSPEGEKLFF.

The chain couples TRBV5-1 to TRBJ1-1; D remains unclear. This CDR3 comprises 14 residues. CDR1 is SGHRS, CDR2 YFSETQ, per germline. Trimming removed 0 bases at V and 5 bases at J, with 11 bases between. CDR3 sequence reads: CASSLEPLGTEAFF. CDR3 in DNA: TGCGCCAGCAGCTTGGAGCCTCTGGGGACTGAAGCTTTCTTT.